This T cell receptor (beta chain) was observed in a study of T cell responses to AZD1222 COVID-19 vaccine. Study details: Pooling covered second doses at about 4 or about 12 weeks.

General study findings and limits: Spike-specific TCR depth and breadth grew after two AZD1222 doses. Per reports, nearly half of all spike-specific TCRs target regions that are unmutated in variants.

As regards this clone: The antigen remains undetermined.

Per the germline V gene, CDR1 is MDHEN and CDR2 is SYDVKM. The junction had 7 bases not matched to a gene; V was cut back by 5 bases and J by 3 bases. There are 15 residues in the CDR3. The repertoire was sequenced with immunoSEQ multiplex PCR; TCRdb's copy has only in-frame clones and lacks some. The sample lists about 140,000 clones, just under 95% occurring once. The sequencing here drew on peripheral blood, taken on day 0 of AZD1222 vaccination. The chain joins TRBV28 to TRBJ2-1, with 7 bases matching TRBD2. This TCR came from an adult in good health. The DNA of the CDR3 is TGTGCCAGCAGTCCTAGCGGCCCGAACTACAATGAGCAGTTCTTC. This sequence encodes CASSPSGPNYNEQFF.